This T cell receptor beta chain was captured by sequencing in a study of cytomegalovirus exposure and HLA in healthy donors. Study findings and constraints: Association of a missense DCLRE1C variant with TCR beta V- and J-gene trimming was reported in a later analysis.

The CDR3 has 15 amino acids. Although they were nominally healthy when sampled, donors likely had unrecorded immune exposures. PCR employed 60 Vbeta and 13 Jbeta primers. Here immunoSEQ multiplex PCR was the method, and the copy in TCRdb shows in-frame clones only, minus some. The sample includes under 300,000 clones, 84% of them seen just once. Remarks on this clone: Its antigen is not identified.

The sequenced sample was PBMCs. The gene calls are TRBV21-1 and TRBJ1-2. TRBV21-1 is a known pseudogene. This TCR was sampled from a woman aged 35 to 49 in good health and CMV-seropositive. The CDR3 DNA reads as TGTGCCAGCAGCCCCCGAGTCGAGGGTATTAATGGCTACACCTTC. The encoded protein is CASSPRVEGINGYTF.